This T cell receptor (beta chain) was sequenced for a study of beta chain features in type 1 diabetes. The investigators reverse transcribed all of the isolated RNA, so they sequenced expressed TCRB transcripts. Libraries were prepared by immunoSEQ multiplex PCR; TCRdb keeps only in-frame clonotypes and omits some of them. Counted here are about 320,000 clones, 14% occurring once; the ten biggest clones make up over 5%. V was pared by 8 bases and J by 5 bases, with 6 bases of the junction left unmatched. The CDR3 is made up of 13 amino acids. Germline values: CDR1 WSHSY, CDR2 SAAADI. The sample comprised central memory CD4+ T cells from blood. This TCR derives from a man aged 30 to 39 in good health. The chain recombines TRBV10-2 with TRBJ2-5; the match to TRBD1 covers 9 bases. The CDR3 loop reads CASSDRGVETQYF. As DNA, the CDR3 is TGCGCCAGCTCGGACAGGGGAGTGGAGACCCAGTACTTC.